A single sample is the source of the 10 T cell receptor beta chains below, sequenced in a study of shared clonotypes between healthy human individuals. Clones were sequenced by immunoSEQ multiplex PCR, and TCRdb holds only the in-frame ones, with some missing. The sample shows approximately 1.9 million clones, 80% to 95% of them seen only once. Naive CD8 cells lacked CD45RO and underwent positive selection for CCR7, leaving out terminally differentiated effector memory CD45RA+ cells. The specimen sequenced was naive CD8+ T cells from PBMCs. The receptors originated from a man aged 18 to 29 in good health. Some clones in this sample may be carry-over from other donors' samples.

The rearrangement joins TRBV6-1 to TRBJ2-7; no clear D. The V and J ends lost 4 bases and 1 base respectively, with 14 bases between them. CDR1 and CDR2 (germline): MNHNS, SASEGT. This CDR3 spans 15 amino acids. The CDR3 region has the DNA TGTGCCAGCAGTGTCTCACACCGGCTGTCCTACGAGCAGTACTTC. Translated, it gives CASSVSHRLSYEQYF.

V usage is TRBV5-6 and J usage is TRBJ1-1; TRBD1 matches 8 bases. This CDR3 has 16 amino acids. V was clipped by 2 bases and J by 2 bases; unmatched bases: 8. Germline V lookup: CDR1 SGHDT, CDR2 YYEEEE. In nucleotides, the CDR3 is TGTGCCAGCAGCTTAATGGACAGGGAATTTAACACTGAAGCTTTCTTT. The encoded protein is CASSLMDREFNTEAFF.

Concerning this clone itself: The same CDR3 is also encoded by other DNA sequences in this sample. The chain carries TRBV4-1 and TRBJ2-7, with a weak D call TRBD2 (6 bases). The CDR3 is 13 residues long. Germline-derived CDR1 and CDR2 are MGHRA and YSYEKL. Trimming took off 3 bases at V and 3 bases at J, with 9 bases between the two ends. The CDR3 bases are TGCGCCAGCAGCCAGGTGGGGGGCTACGAGCAGTACTTC. This encodes CASSQVGGYEQYF.

The chain recombines TRBV4-1 with TRBJ2-7; D could derive from TRBD1 or TRBD2 (5 bases each). The CDR3 sequence is 15 residues long. Germline V gene data show CDR1 as MGHRA and CDR2 as YSYEKL. Trimming removed 6 bases from V and 1 base from J, with 16 bases in between. DNA for the CDR3: TGCGCCAGCAGGTGGCAGCAAGAGGGGTCCTACGAGCAGTACTTC. It yields the protein CASRWQQEGSYEQYF.

This rearrangement joins TRBV28 to TRBJ2-5; 8 bases fit TRBD1. The CDR3 runs to 14 residues. Germline assignment: CDR1 MDHEN and CDR2 SYDVKM. J was trimmed by 5 bases and V by 4 bases; bases with no gene match: 6. The CDR3 spells CASSYSRGPETQYF. The CDR3 DNA reads TGTGCCAGCAGTTACTCCAGGGGGCCGGAGACCCAGTACTTC.

The chain links TRBV27 to TRBJ2-4; weak D call: TRBD2 (7 bases). The CDR3 contains 13 residues. V lost 6 bases and J lost 15, with 21 bases in between. Germline V lookup: CDR1 MNHEY, CDR2 SMNVEV (reference sequence). CDR3 sequence: CASRPWGGQGWYF. The DNA of the CDR3 is TGTGCCAGCAGACCCTGGGGGGGCCAGGGGTGGTACTTC.

The chain is built from TRBV27 and TRBJ1-4, with 7 bases aligning to TRBD1. Per germline, CDR1 MNHEY and CDR2 SMNVEV (reference sequence). J was trimmed by 6 bases and V by 2 bases; bases with no gene match: 3. This CDR3 has 14 amino acids. This CDR3 is CASSLRQGYEKLFF. The CDR3 region has the DNA TGTGCCAGCAGTTTACGACAGGGCTATGAAAAACTGTTTTTT.

The V gene is TRBV9, the J gene TRBJ2-5, with TRBD2 identical over 8 bases. The V gene end was trimmed by 0 bases and the J gene end by 5 bases; junction bases not matched to a gene: 3. This CDR3 spans 14 amino acids. Germline loops: CDR1 SGDLS, CDR2 YYNGEE. The CDR3 is CASSVGREGETQYF. The CDR3 nucleotides read TGTGCCAGCAGCGTAGGACGGGAGGGGGAGACCCAGTACTTC.

The rearrangement uses TRBV7-9 and TRBJ1-1; D is undetermined. The CDR3 length is 13 residues. The V gene's germline CDR1 is SEHNR and CDR2 FQNEAQ (reference sequence). V lost 7 bases and J lost 2, with 11 bases in between. CDR3 in amino acids: CASTPPANTEAFF. CDR3 nucleotide sequence: TGTGCCAGCACCCCCCCAGCCAACACTGAAGCTTTCTTT.

On this clone itself: An end of the junction differs from the germline gene, which may be a read error. This rearrangement joins TRBV29-1 to TRBJ2-1; 10 bases are shared with TRBD2. The CDR3 sequence is 12 residues long. The germline V gene encodes CDR1 SQVTM and CDR2 ANQGSEA. The CDR3 DNA follows: TGTCCGAGCGGGAGGGTCGTGAATGAGCAGTTCTTC. Protein product: CPSGRVVNEQFF.